This TCR beta chain is drawn from a study of T cell repertoires in cytomegalovirus infection (dated by TCRdb to 2018 to 2020). In terms of the full investigation: Alongside well-studied HLA-B-restricted epitopes, the peptide stimulations were aimed at recently identified HLA-C-restricted CMV epitopes, whose presentation resists viral immunomodulation. Donor HLA type was relevant to the analysis, because carriage of CMV infection together with the matching HLA type was indicated by public TCR beta signatures. The full study reports these points: In both this cohort and an independent roughly 360-donor cohort, the cumulative frequency of public TCR beta family members distinguished carriers of CMV infection plus the relevant HLA type. The ex vivo response was dominated by HLA-C-restricted CMV-specific TCR beta clonotypes, which also provided the single most frequent clonotype in two of eight donors.

CDR1 and CDR2, looked up from the germline V gene (reference sequence), are LGHDT and YNNKEL. The CDR3 starts with the cysteine, ends with the phenylalanine, and has 15 residues. Only the CDR3 portion is preserved as DNA: 45 bases, with reading frame beginning at the first base. V is shortened by 1 base, J by 7 bases, and the region joining them spans 16 bases. As to this clonotype: Its binding antigen is unknown. The sample holds no much larger clone one base away, and base qualities are not on file.

According to the study, the label for this sample's treatment or condition signals: in vitro stimulation with specific CMV peptide epitopes to enrich CMV-specific T cells. Sequencing used an Illumina HiSeq 1500. In TCRdb, the public reads were trimmed at Q25 with fastp and aligned with MiXCR, with productive beta chains retained. Every distinct CDR3 protein forms one entry, paired with its most common genes and DNA. This sample has about half a million distinct CDR3 sequences in its table, and 30% to 35% of those were observed once. The biggest ten clones account for 15% to 20% of the sample. Source: cultured PBMCs, taken from culture after CMV antigen stimulation. The chain was built from TRBV3-1 and TRBJ1-2; the D gene is perhaps TRBD1, on 5 matching bases. This TCR derives from a human donor in good health (CMV status not recorded). Some clones in this sample may be carry-over from other donors' samples. The DNA sequence is given as TGTGCCAGCAGCCAAGGGGGGACCCTGAGAGGTGGCTACACCTTC. This sequence encodes CASSQGGTLRGGYTF.